Shown below are 17 T cell receptor beta chains from a single sample sequenced in a study of blood T cells in healthy people across ages. A second PCR of 7 to 11 cycles used a sample-barcoded 5' primer and a J-beta primer mix. Via MiXCR, TCRdb re-called the 5' RACE reads, giving one row per CDR3 protein. The sample shows a few hundred thousand distinct CDR3 sequences, about a quarter of them seen only once. The same data also went into a second study, on T cells of mothers and their children.

The sample consisted of blood. All receptors come from a boy under 10 years old in good health.

This clonotype has only a few counts. The junction does not match germline at one end; this may be a read error. V gene TRBV7-3 combines with J gene TRBJ1-6; TRBD1 might be the D (5 bases). Germline V gene lookup returns CDR1 SGHTA and CDR2 FQGTGA. The CDR3 runs to 13 residues. Written as DNA, the CDR3 is TGTGTCAGCAGCCCCGGGGCCCGTACGGACCTCCACTTT. Its protein is CVSSPGARTDLHF.

The table lists this clonotype with a few counts. The chain couples TRBV5-1 to TRBJ2-3; D may be TRBD2 (5 bases). Looked up from germline, CDR1 is SGHRS and CDR2 is YFSETQ. V lost 2 bases, J lost 4 bases, and 11 bases lay in between. The CDR3 has 14 amino acids. The CDR3 loop is CASSFWTSADTQYF. The CDR3 DNA follows: TGCGCCAGCAGCTTTTGGACTTCCGCAGATACGCAGTATTTT.

The chain couples TRBV20-1 to TRBJ2-7; D is perhaps TRBD1 (6 bases). This CDR3 region has 14 residues. Trimming cost V 2 bases and J 0 bases, with 11 bases left between them. The germline V gene encodes CDR1 DFQATT and CDR2 SNEGSKA (reference sequence). Here the CDR3 reads CSARRGSGSYEQYF. The DNA for the CDR3 is TGCAGTGCTAGAAGGGGGTCAGGCTCCTACGAGCAGTACTTC.

This clonotype was seen only a few times. The gene calls are TRBV6-5 and TRBJ2-7, with TRBD1 identical over 8 bases. The CDR3 length is 15 residues. V was pared by 6 bases and J by 1 base, with 8 bases of the junction left unmatched. Germline V lookup: CDR1 MNHEY, CDR2 SVGAGI. The CDR3 here is CASSETGVRSYEQYF. CDR3 bases: TGTGCCAGCAGCGAGACAGGGGTGAGGTCCTACGAGCAGTACTTC.

The chain has TRBV6-5 and TRBJ2-7; 9 bases are a match to TRBD2. Per germline, CDR1 MNHEY and CDR2 SVGAGI. Losses at the gene ends were 5 bases for V and 1 base for J; bases not matched to a gene: 3. The CDR3 is 14 amino acids. For the CDR3, the DNA is TGTGCCAGCAGTGATCTAGCGGGGTCCTACGAGCAGTACTTC. Encoded protein: CASSDLAGSYEQYF.

In this sample, this clonotype turned up a few times. V gene TRBV5-1 combines with J gene TRBJ2-5; D uncertain. The ends were cut back, 2 bases at V and 4 bases at J, with 15 bases in the middle. This CDR3 contains 15 residues. CDR1 and CDR2 (germline): SGHRS, YFSETQ. The CDR3 DNA reads as TGCGCCAGCAGCTTTCACCGACGGGCCCTAGAGACCCAGTACTTC. Translated: CASSFHRRALETQYF. The full variable domain, with the rest looked up from reference TRBV5-1 and TRBJ2-5, is KAGVTQTPRYLIKTRGQQVTLSCSPISGHRSVSWYQQTPGQGLQFLFEYFSETQRNKGNFPGRFSGRQFSNSRSEMNVSTLELGDSALYLCASSFHRRALETQYFGPGTRLLVL.

The V gene is TRBV6-1, the J gene TRBJ1-4; D is unresolved. The CDR3 has 14 residues. Germline V gives CDR1 MNHNS, CDR2 SASEGT. Trimming shortened V by 3 bases and J by 7 bases, and 12 bases separated the two germline ends. The CDR3 protein is CASSDEVASEKLFF. The CDR3 nucleotides are TGTGCCAGCAGTGATGAGGTGGCGAGTGAAAAACTGTTTTTT.

This clonotype occurred a few times. The CDR3 sequence: CASSYSRFLGYGYTF. CDR3 coding DNA: TGTGCCAGCAGTTACTCGCGGTTTTTAGGCTATGGCTACACCTTC. The V gene is TRBV6-5, the J gene TRBJ1-2, with D uncertain. The germline V and J ends were trimmed by 0 bases and 4 bases, with 12 bases remaining between them. This CDR3 comprises 15 residues. Germline V gene sequence: CDR1 MNHEY, CDR2 SVGAGI.

The chain uses TRBV4-3 and TRBJ2-2, with D hard to call. Germline lookup yields CDR1 LGHNA and CDR2 YSLEER. The CDR3 is 14 amino acids. The V and J ends lost 1 base and 1 base respectively, with 4 bases between them. The DNA of the CDR3 is TGCGCCAGCAGCCAAGCTAAGAACACCGGGGAGCTGTTTTTT. It specifies CASSQAKNTGELFF.

Regarding this clonotype: A junction end diverges from the germline sequence, so it may reflect a read error. The chain carries TRBV7-9 and TRBJ1-2; TRBD1 might be the D (6 bases). Germline CDR1 SEHNR, CDR2 FQNEAQ (reference sequence). The CDR3 is 14 amino acids. The CDR3 loop is CASSNYRVNYGHTF. In nucleotides, the CDR3 is TGTGCCAGCAGCAACTACAGGGTTAACTATGGCCACACCTTC.

This clonotype was observed many times. This chain links TRBV5-1 with TRBJ2-7, with D possibly matching TRBD1 (5 bases). V was clipped by 7 bases and J by 2 bases, with 16 bases between them. This CDR3 spans 14 amino acids. CDR1 SGHRS and CDR2 YFSETQ come from the germline V gene. CDR3 sequence reads: CASAVTGRPYEQYF. The CDR3 region has the DNA TGCGCCAGCGCGGTTACAGGTCGACCCTACGAGCAGTACTTC.

The chain uses TRBV7-2 and TRBJ2-3; 7 bases map to TRBD1. This CDR3 comprises 14 residues. The V segment lost 7 bases and the J segment 4 bases; nucleotides outside the gene matches: 8. Germline-derived CDR1 and CDR2 are SGHTA and FQGNSA. CDR3 protein: CASTVTQGSDTQYF. Here the CDR3 DNA reads TGTGCCAGCACAGTAACACAGGGGTCAGATACGCAGTATTTT.

V is TRBV6-1 and J is TRBJ2-7, with 9 nucleotides matching TRBD1. The CDR3 is made up of 18 amino acids. Per the germline V gene, CDR1 is MNHNS and CDR2 is SASEGT. The V gene end was trimmed by 6 bases and the J gene end by 2 bases; junction bases not matched to a gene: 17. The CDR3 region has the DNA TGTGCCAGCAGACCTTCCCCGCTACGGGACAGGGCAACCTACGAGCAGTACTTC. Its protein is CASRPSPLRDRATYEQYF.

The J gene is TRBJ1-4, the V gene TRBV20-1; possibly TRBD1 for D (5 bases). Germline CDR1 is DFQATT and CDR2 is SNEGSKA (reference sequence). Between the trimmed V and J ends, which lost 3 bases and 8 bases, there was a span of 16 bases. The CDR3 contains 14 residues. Here the CDR3 reads CSARTSGHTEKLFF. The CDR3, as DNA: TGCAGTGCTAGGACCTCTGGACATACCGAAAAACTGTTTTTT.

This clonotype was seen only a few times. The chain uses TRBV6-2 or TRBV6-3 and TRBJ2-7; TRBD2 aligns across 7 bases. Germline V gene sequence: CDR1 MNHEY, CDR2 SVGEGT. The CDR3 length is 14 residues. Trimming at V came to 5 bases and at J to 2 bases, leaving 6 bases not matched to a gene. The CDR3 loop reads CASSPSGTTYEQYF. The CDR3 DNA is TGTGCCAGCAGTCCCAGCGGGACTACCTACGAGCAGTACTTC.

There are a few counts of this clonotype. One junction end does not reproduce the germline sequence, and a read error may be involved. The rearrangement joins TRBV2 to TRBJ1-2, with D tentatively TRBD1 (5 bases). CDR3 length: 12 amino acids. Germline V gene data show CDR1 as SNHLY and CDR2 as FYNNEI. The CDR3 region is CASSEQGHGYTF. CDR3 bases: TGTGCCAGCAGTGAACAGGGCCATGGTTACACCTTC.

In this sample, this clonotype turned up many times. The V call is TRBV7-8, the J call TRBJ1-3; D not resolved. This CDR3 contains 12 residues. Germline CDR1 reads SGHVS; CDR2 reads FQNEAQ. V gave up 7 bases and J gave up 0 bases, with 4 bases separating them. CDR3 amino acids: CASTSSGNTIYF. The CDR3 bases are TGTGCCAGCACGTCCTCTGGAAACACCATATATTTT.